Listed here is a single T cell receptor beta chain. In the authors' methods: Reference gene primer amplification in the assay estimated nucleated cell counts. Repertoires were generated with immunoSEQ multiplex PCR, while TCRdb's copy carries only in-frame clones and drops some. V and J calls plus clone size are reproduced from that table; the DNA served to infer D and trimming. The repertoire holds about 150,000 clones, 79% seen once, with 19% in the top ten. Trimming shortened V by 5 bases and J by 2 bases, and 12 bases separated the two germline ends. Germline CDR1 and CDR2: SGHAT and FQNNGV. The CDR3 totals 15 residues. The record originates from a study of blood T cell repertoires in COVID-19. Study-wide context: Acute-phase and convalescent COVID-19 samples originated in the United States, Italy and Spain.

The chain employs TRBV11-2 and TRBJ2-2; TRBD2 might be the D (5 bases). The sample comprised PBMCs or T cells enriched from blood (not recorded which). The source of this sequence is a woman aged 70-85 years in a cohort exposed to, infected with or recovered from COVID-19 (not recorded which). In nucleotides, the CDR3 is TGTGCCAGCAGCCTTATGGGAGTAAACACCGGGGAGCTGTTTTTT. Its protein is CASSLMGVNTGELFF.